This TCR beta chain was retrieved from a study of cytomegalovirus exposure and HLA in healthy donors. Notes on the study in general: A subsequent analysis found that TCR clusters from the first cohort also tended to co-occur in the approximately 130 validation repertoires, with 90% to 95% of cluster scores above 0.

Worth noting for this clone: The antigen is undetermined.

Clones were sequenced by immunoSEQ multiplex PCR, and TCRdb holds only the in-frame ones, with some missing. The sample lists 30,000 to 40,000 clones; roughly 93% were seen once. Sequenced: PBMCs. This clonotype was sampled from a man between 18 and 35 years old in good health and CMV-seronegative.

The CDR3 DNA is TGCGCCAGCAGCCCCGACAGGTCTTCGGGCACTGAAGCTTTCTTT. Protein: CASSPDRSSGTEAFF. V and J are TRBV5-1 and TRBJ1-1; the D gene is possibly TRBD1 (6 bases). The CDR3 is made up of 15 amino acids. V lost 4 bases, J lost 4 bases, and 17 bases lay in between. The V gene's germline CDR1 is SGHRS and CDR2 YFSETQ.